These 32 T cell receptor beta chains were all obtained from the same sample, sequenced in a study of lymphopenia after photon versus proton radiotherapy. Sequencing used immunoSEQ multiplex PCR; TCRdb keeps in-frame clones, though not all of them. The repertoire includes tens of thousands of clones, roughly 84% of them detected once, and about 1.9% sits in the top ten. This specimen consisted of peripheral blood, obtained from a patient treated with proton-based radiotherapy. The receptors derive from a man aged 60 to 69 with pancreatic cancer.

The gene calls are TRBV4-2 and TRBJ1-5, with 7 bases aligning to TRBD1. The CDR3 sequence is 15 residues long. The germline gives CDR1 LGHNA, CDR2 YNFKEQ. The V segment lost 1 base and the J segment 2 bases; nucleotides outside the gene matches: 2. In nucleotides, the CDR3 is TGTGCCAGCAGCCAAGGTGGACAGGGCAATCAGCCCCAGCATTTT. It encodes CASSQGGQGNQPQHF.

The genes are TRBV6-7 and TRBJ2-4, with TRBD2 as a possible D gene (7 bases). TRBV6-7 is labeled an ORF, and its function is uncertain. The V and J ends lost 4 bases and 8 bases respectively, with 18 bases between them. The CDR3 is 15 amino acids. The CDR3 loop is CASSSPGGKGDIQYF. DNA for the CDR3: TGTGCCAGCAGTTCCCCGGGGGGCAAGGGGGACATTCAGTACTTC.

This clone came up once. This sequence joins TRBV7-8 and TRBJ2-1; D call uncertain. Germline V gives CDR1 SGHVS, CDR2 FQNEAQ. Trimming shortened V by 3 bases and J by 7 bases, and 10 bases separated the two germline ends. CDR3 length: 13 amino acids. CDR3 loop: CASSFRAQNEQFF. The CDR3 region has the DNA TGTGCCAGCAGCTTTCGGGCGCAGAATGAGCAGTTCTTC.

V is TRBV5-4 and J is TRBJ1-2; D uncertain. With 5 bases removed from V and 4 bases from J, the gap between germline ends came to 18 bases. The CDR3 totals 15 residues. CDR1 is SGHNT and CDR2 is YYREEE in the germline V gene (reference sequence). The CDR3 region is CASRRDSQGPYGYTF. CDR3 in DNA: TGTGCCAGCAGGCGGGATTCACAAGGCCCCTATGGCTACACCTTC.

This clone came up a few times. J is TRBJ1-5 and V is TRBV28, with TRBD1 identical over 12 bases. The CDR3 runs to 18 residues. The V and J ends lost 5 bases and 3 bases, in that order; junction bases with no gene match: 11. Germline V gene data show CDR1 as MDHEN and CDR2 as SYDVKM. CDR3 nucleotides: TGTGCCAGCAGTAACCGGGACAGGGGGCTTAGGCCCAATCAGCCCCAGCATTTT. The encoded protein is CASSNRDRGLRPNQPQHF.

This rearrangement joins TRBV19 to TRBJ2-7; 10 bases align to TRBD1. With 5 bases clipped from V and 1 base from J, the junction kept 5 bases outside the gene matches. Germline V gene lookup returns CDR1 LNHDA and CDR2 SQIVND (reference sequence). The CDR3 is 15 residues long. DNA for the CDR3: TGTGCCAGTAGTGCGGGACAGGGGATATCCTACGAGCAGTACTTC. Translation: CASSAGQGISYEQYF.

The J gene is TRBJ2-1, the V gene TRBV10-3; perhaps TRBD1 as D (5 bases). With 0 bases removed from V and 8 bases from J, the gap between germline ends came to 11 bases. Germline lookup yields CDR1 ENHRY and CDR2 SYGVKD. This CDR3 contains 14 residues. For the CDR3, the DNA is TGTGCCATCAGTGAGTCGTCAGGGTACCATGAGCAGTTCTTC. Translated, it gives CAISESSGYHEQFF.

The J gene is TRBJ2-1, the V gene TRBV4-1; 13 bases align to TRBD2. Germline lookup yields CDR1 MGHRA and CDR2 YSYEKL. The CDR3 loop spans 18 amino acids. After removal of 8 bases from V and 0 bases from J, the junction contained 10 bases not matched to a gene. The chain's CDR3 is CASSPGLAGFSSYNEQFF. The CDR3 nucleotides read TGCGCCAGCTCGCCGGGACTAGCGGGATTTAGCTCCTACAATGAGCAGTTCTTC.

This clone was recorded once. This chain uses TRBV4-3 with TRBJ2-7; no firm D call. CDR1 and CDR2 from the germline V gene are LGHNA and YSLEER. Trimming shortened V by 1 base and J by 2 bases, and 12 bases separated the two germline ends. The CDR3 loop spans 15 amino acids. The CDR3, as DNA: TGCGCCAGCAGCCAAGGTTCACACTCGACCTACGAGCAGTACTTC. Amino acid sequence: CASSQGSHSTYEQYF.

V usage is TRBV2 and J usage is TRBJ2-7, with a tentative D call TRBD2 (6 bases). Trimming took off 6 bases at V and 6 bases at J, with 9 bases between the two ends. Germline V lookup: CDR1 SNHLY, CDR2 FYNNEI. The length of the CDR3 is 11 residues. CDR3 in amino acids: CASSIGGEQYF. The CDR3, as DNA: TGTGCCAGCAGCATCGGGGGCGAGCAGTACTTC.

The chain employs TRBV4-1 and TRBJ2-7, with 8 bases aligning to TRBD2. The germline CDR1 and CDR2 sequences are MGHRA and YSYEKL. V was clipped by 3 bases and J by 4 bases; unmatched bases: 11. There are 16 residues in the CDR3. Here the CDR3 reads CASSHLAGYGAYEQYF. In nucleotides, the CDR3 is TGCGCCAGCAGCCACCTAGCGGGTTACGGGGCTTACGAGCAGTACTTC.

The chain links TRBV19 to TRBJ2-2; tentatively, D is TRBD1 (6 bases). Looked up from germline, CDR1 is LNHDA and CDR2 is SQIVND (reference sequence). V was shortened by 10 bases and J by 4 bases, with 16 bases between the two germline ends. The CDR3 runs to 14 residues. In nucleotides, the CDR3 is TGTGCCACAAGAAGGACAGCGAGCACCGGGGAGCTGTTTTTT. Protein product: CATRRTASTGELFF. Looking up the rest from reference TRBV19 and TRBJ2-2 gives the full variable domain: DGGITQSPKYLFRKEGQNVTLSCEQNLNHDAMYWYRQDPGQGLRLIYYSQIVNDFQKGDIAEGYSVSREKKESFPLTVTSAQKNPTAFYLCATRRTASTGELFFGEGSRLTVL.

This chain joins TRBV5-6 and TRBJ2-3; D is undetermined. Germline CDR1 is SGHDT and CDR2 is YYEEEE. Trimming pared 4 bases from V and 3 bases from J, leaving 6 bases between. This CDR3 has 12 residues. The DNA of the CDR3 is TGTGCCAGCAGCCCCGGGACAGATACGCAGTATTTT. Translation gives CASSPGTDTQYF.

This clone was seen a handful of times. The rearrangement joins TRBV5-6 to TRBJ1-1; 9 bases are a match to TRBD1. CDR3 length: 16 amino acids. J gave up 1 base and V 5 bases, and 9 bases lay outside the gene matches. Germline-derived CDR1 and CDR2 are SGHDT and YYEEEE. The DNA of the CDR3 is TGTGCCAGCAGTCGTACGGGGACAGGGAGGAACACTGAAGCTTTCTTT. This gives the protein CASSRTGTGRNTEAFF.

V gene TRBV7-8 combines with J gene TRBJ1-1; TRBD1 might be the D (6 bases). Trimming pared 0 bases from V and 5 bases from J, leaving 10 bases between. Germline V gene sequence: CDR1 SGHVS, CDR2 FQNEAQ. The CDR3 totals 14 residues. The CDR3 loop is CASSLAGGQTEAFF. In DNA form, the CDR3 reads TGTGCCAGCAGCTTAGCAGGGGGGCAAACTGAAGCTTTCTTT.

This clone was found once. The rearrangement joins TRBV7-2 to TRBJ2-6; D gene ambiguous. CDR3 length equals 15 residues. With 4 bases removed from V and 3 bases from J, the gap between germline ends came to 10 bases. The germline CDR1 and CDR2 sequences are SGHTA and FQGNSA. This chain's CDR3 is CASSYGVYGANVLTF. The DNA for the CDR3 is TGTGCCAGCAGCTATGGGGTATATGGGGCCAACGTCCTGACTTTC.

Within the sample, this clone is medium-sized. The V call is TRBV14, the J call TRBJ2-2; D remains ambiguous. The CDR3 is 13 amino acids. The germline CDR1 and CDR2 sequences are SGHDN and FVKESK. Trimming stripped 4 bases from V and 4 bases from J, with 7 bases between. CDR3 residues: CASSPQTTGELFF. CDR3 nucleotides: TGTGCCAGCAGCCCCCAGACCACCGGGGAGCTGTTTTTT.

The chain has TRBV5-6 and TRBJ2-6; no reliable D call. V shed 0 bases and J shed 0 bases, with 4 bases lying between them. The CDR3 is made up of 15 amino acids. In germline, CDR1 is SGHDT, CDR2 YYEEEE. The CDR3 region is CASSLVSSGANVLTF. CDR3 nucleotides: TGTGCCAGCAGCTTGGTATCCTCTGGGGCCAACGTCCTGACTTTC.

The genes are TRBV4-1 and TRBJ2-7, with 7 positions matching TRBD2. This CDR3 has 15 residues. Unmatched junction bases numbered 13, after V lost 7 bases and J lost 4 bases. CDR1 is MGHRA and CDR2 is YSYEKL in the germline V gene. The CDR3 region has the DNA TGCGCCAGCACCCCTAGCGGCACCAGATTTTACGAGCAGTACTTC. Translation: CASTPSGTRFYEQYF.

V gene TRBV6-1 combines with J gene TRBJ2-7; 9 bases are shared with TRBD1. CDR1 MNHNS and CDR2 SASEGT come from the germline V gene. Germline trimming cut 1 base from V and 0 bases from J; bases unmatched to any gene: 4. The CDR3 is 16 amino acids. The CDR3 sequence is CASSEEDRGSSYEQYF. CDR3 nucleotide sequence: TGTGCCAGCAGTGAAGAGGACAGGGGTAGCTCCTACGAGCAGTACTTC.

This chain joins TRBV4-2 and TRBJ2-1; possible D gene TRBD2, 5 bases. This CDR3 spans 16 amino acids. V was clipped by 1 base and J by 0 bases, with 10 bases between them. Germline values: CDR1 LGHNA, CDR2 YNFKEQ. The CDR3 region is CASSQGEGSSYNEQFF. DNA of the CDR3: TGTGCCAGCAGCCAAGGGGAAGGGAGCTCCTACAATGAGCAGTTCTTC.

V gene TRBV7-8 combines with J gene TRBJ1-2, with D uncertain. Germline V CDR1 and CDR2: SGHVS, FQNEAQ. The CDR3 runs to 16 residues. Trimming pared 1 base from V and 4 bases from J, leaving 16 bases between. In DNA form, the CDR3 reads TGTGCCAGCAGCTTAGAACGGGTAACCCAAATCTATGGCTACACCTTC. Translating gives CASSLERVTQIYGYTF.

The V and J genes are TRBV19 and TRBJ2-3; TRBD2 might be the D (5 bases). Germline assignment: CDR1 LNHDA and CDR2 SQIVND (reference sequence). Between the trimmed V and J ends, which lost 10 bases and 2 bases, there was a span of 22 bases. This CDR3 region has 16 residues. The CDR3 is CATSNVARAATDTQYF. The CDR3 nucleotides read TGTGCCACCTCAAATGTCGCGAGGGCAGCCACAGATACGCAGTATTTT.

This chain joins TRBV11-2 and TRBJ2-5, with 8 bases identical to TRBD1. There are 15 residues in the CDR3. Germline values: CDR1 SGHAT, CDR2 FQNNGV. J was trimmed by 4 bases and V by 5 bases; bases with no gene match: 9. CDR3 in amino acids: CASSPGQALRETQYF. The CDR3 region has the DNA TGTGCCAGCAGCCCGGGACAGGCCCTTAGAGAGACCCAGTACTTC.

The rearrangement joins TRBV11-2 to TRBJ2-1; 7 bases map to TRBD2. Germline V lookup: CDR1 SGHAT, CDR2 FQNNGV. This CDR3 has 16 amino acids. V shed 3 bases, J shed 1 base, and the junction held 6 bases outside the gene matches. The CDR3 loop reads CASSFRLAESYNEQFF. In DNA, the CDR3 is TGTGCCAGCAGCTTCAGGCTAGCGGAATCCTACAATGAGCAGTTCTTC.

The chain couples TRBV28 to TRBJ2-1; TRBD2 matches at 15 bases. In germline, CDR1 is MDHEN, CDR2 SYDVKM. V trimming: 5 bases; J trimming: 0 bases; junction bases outside the gene matches: 11. The CDR3 totals 20 residues. The CDR3 sequence: CASSPSPGLAGGDSYNEQFF. DNA for the CDR3: TGTGCCAGCAGTCCCAGTCCGGGACTAGCGGGAGGAGACTCCTACAATGAGCAGTTCTTC.

V and J are TRBV30 and TRBJ2-1; tentative D call: TRBD1 (6 bases). CDR1 and CDR2 from the germline V gene are GTSNPN and SVGIG (reference sequence). V shed 1 base and J shed 7 bases, with 8 bases lying between them. The CDR3 has 12 residues. The CDR3 protein is CAWSAQGNEQFF. DNA of the CDR3: TGTGCCTGGAGTGCCCAGGGGAATGAGCAGTTCTTC. Looking up the rest from reference TRBV30 and TRBJ2-1 gives the full variable domain: SQTIHQWPATLVQPVGSPLSLECTVEGTSNPNLYWYRQAAGRGLQLLFYSVGIGQISSEVPQNLSASRPQDRQFILSSKKLLLSDSGFYLCAWSAQGNEQFFGPGTRLTVL.

This chain joins TRBV6-5 and TRBJ2-7; D gene ambiguous. This CDR3 is built from 15 residues. Looked up from germline, CDR1 is MNHEY and CDR2 is SVGAGI. The germline V and J ends were trimmed by 6 bases and 2 bases, with 17 bases remaining between them. This chain's CDR3 is CASRKRFTDPYEQYF. The CDR3 DNA reads as TGTGCCAGCAGAAAGAGGTTTACGGACCCCTACGAGCAGTACTTC.

The gene calls are TRBV11-2 and TRBJ2-7; possibly TRBD2 for D (6 bases). The CDR3 is 15 amino acids. Trimming removed 1 base at V and 3 bases at J, with 13 bases between. Per the germline V gene, CDR1 is SGHAT and CDR2 is FQNNGV. CDR3 sequence: CASSLVQRALYEQYF. In DNA form, the CDR3 reads TGTGCCAGCAGCTTAGTCCAGCGGGCCCTCTACGAGCAGTACTTC.

This sequence joins TRBV2 and TRBJ2-3; D is undetermined. V lost 7 bases and J lost 2, with 7 bases in between. The CDR3 runs 12 residues. In germline, CDR1 is SNHLY, CDR2 FYNNEI. The CDR3 region is CASNTNTDTQYF. CDR3 sequence (DNA): TGTGCCAGCAATACTAACACAGATACGCAGTATTTT.

The chain recombines TRBV7-8 with TRBJ2-6, with TRBD1 matching 10 bases. The trim removed 4 bases at V and 4 bases at J, leaving 7 bases unmatched. This CDR3 spans 17 amino acids. From germline, CDR1 is SGHVS and CDR2 FQNEAQ. The DNA of the CDR3 is TGTGCCAGCAGCTCCGCCGGGACAGGGGCCGGGGCCAACGTCCTGACTTTC. It yields the protein CASSSAGTGAGANVLTF.

The V gene is TRBV19, the J gene TRBJ2-7, with 9 bases lining up with TRBD2. Germline CDR1 is LNHDA and CDR2 is SQIVND (reference sequence). Losses at the gene ends were 1 base for V and 3 bases for J; bases not matched to a gene: 4. The CDR3 runs to 15 residues. The CDR3: CASSIAAGGLYEQYF. The CDR3 nucleotides read TGTGCCAGTAGTATAGCAGCGGGAGGCCTCTACGAGCAGTACTTC.